Following are 14 T cell receptor beta chains from one sample sequenced in a study of identical twins (dated by TCRdb to 2016 to 2018). Receptor libraries were prepared by 5' RACE. Instrument on record: Illumina HiSeq 2000. TCRdb reran the public reads through fastp at Q25 and MiXCR, keeping productive beta chains. Every distinct CDR3 protein forms one entry, paired with its most common genes and DNA. The sample table holds about 530,000 distinct CDR3 sequences, of which around 22% were seen once. About 0.48% of the sample comes from the top ten. This sample was also put to use in a study of yellow fever vaccine responses in identical twins.

Sample: CD4+ T cells sorted from blood. Receptors originate from a young woman in good health.

The rearrangement joins TRBV12-3 or TRBV12-4 to TRBJ1-2; perhaps TRBD1 as D (6 bases). The CDR3 spans 12 residues. V lost 10 bases to trimming and J lost 0 bases, with 9 bases between them. Written as DNA, the CDR3 is TGTGCCACCAGGGGAGCTAACTATGGCTACACCTTC. Encoded protein: CATRGANYGYTF.

This clonotype appeared a few times. The chain couples TRBV20-1 to TRBJ2-1; a weak D match, TRBD2 (5 bases). The germline CDR1 and CDR2 sequences are DFQATT and SNEGSKA (reference sequence). V dropped 1 base and J dropped 4 bases, with 17 bases sitting between them. This CDR3 spans 16 amino acids. CDR3 sequence (DNA): TGCAGTGCTAGAGTTGGGCGGCGAGGGTCTTACAATGAGCAGTTCTTC. Translation gives CSARVGRRGSYNEQFF.

The V and J genes are TRBV12-3 or TRBV12-4 and TRBJ2-1; 11 bases line up with TRBD2. Trimming took 5 bases from V and 9 from J; bases not matched to a gene: 6. This CDR3 comprises 14 residues. In nucleotides, the CDR3 is TGTGCCAGCAGTCCCGGGACTAGCGGTCCTGAGCAGTTCTTC. Translated, it gives CASSPGTSGPEQFF.

CDR3 DNA: TGTGCCATCAGTGATTTTGACGGAGTTTCCTACGAGCAGTACTTC. Its protein product is CAISDFDGVSYEQYF. V and J are TRBV10-3 and TRBJ2-7; no definite D call. The germline V and J ends were trimmed by 3 bases and 1 base, with 13 bases remaining between them. The V gene's germline CDR1 is ENHRY and CDR2 SYGVKD. CDR3 size: 15 residues.

DNA for the CDR3: TGCGCCAGCAGGGAACTTCTAGCGGGAGTGGCGAGTGAGCAGTTCTTC. Its translation is CASRELLAGVASEQFF. The V and J genes are TRBV5-1 and TRBJ2-1; 10 nucleotides match TRBD2. CDR1 and CDR2 (germline): SGHRS, YFSETQ. CDR3 length: 16 residues. After removal of 5 bases from V and 9 bases from J, the junction contained 14 bases not matched to a gene.

This clonotype was seen more than once but under ten times. This chain uses TRBV4-2 with TRBJ2-1; 8 nucleotides agree with TRBD2. The CDR3 spans 17 residues. CDR1 LGHNA and CDR2 YNFKEQ come from the germline V gene. The J segment lost 0 bases and the V segment lost 1 base, leaving 5 bases of the junction unmatched. The CDR3 bases are TGTGCCAGCAGCCAAGCGCTCGCGGGAGGCTCCTACAATGAGCAGTTCTTC. Amino acid sequence: CASSQALAGGSYNEQFF.

This rearrangement joins TRBV29-1 to TRBJ1-3, with D unclear. V lost 7 bases to trimming and J lost 1 base, with 11 bases between them. The CDR3 spans 13 residues. CDR1 and CDR2 (germline): SQVTM, ANQGSEA. For the CDR3, the DNA is TGCAGCGCCGCGGCTTTTTCTGGAAACACCATATATTTT. Its protein product is CSAAAFSGNTIYF.

This clonotype was observed a few times. The chain has TRBV15 and TRBJ2-7; TRBD2 agrees at 11 bases. Germline V gene data show CDR1 as LNHNV and CDR2 as YYDKDF (reference sequence). V lost 1 base to trimming and J lost 4 bases; unmatched junction nucleotides: 3. The CDR3 consists of 15 residues. The CDR3 nucleotides read TGTGCCACCAGCAGAGCCATAGCGGGGGGGTACGAGCAGTACGTC. It is translated as CATSRAIAGGYEQYV.

The V call is TRBV7-2, the J call TRBJ2-4; D assignment may be TRBD1 or TRBD2 (7 bases each). V was cut by 5 bases and J by 1 base, with 12 bases left in between. The CDR3 has 15 residues. Germline loops: CDR1 SGHTA, CDR2 FQGNSA. CDR3 DNA: TGTGCCAGCAGCCCAGGGGGGGCCGCCAAAAACATTCAGTACTTC. It specifies CASSPGGAAKNIQYF.

This CDR3 is CASKWGLQETQYF. The CDR3 region has the DNA TGTGCCAGCAAGTGGGGCCTCCAAGAGACCCAGTACTTC. The chain employs TRBV2 and TRBJ2-5, with D possibly matching TRBD1 (5 bases). The germline V gene has CDR1 SNHLY and CDR2 FYNNEI. Trimming cost V 7 bases and J 1 base, with 10 bases left between them. The length of the CDR3 is 13 residues.

This clonotype was counted a few times. This rearrangement joins TRBV19 to TRBJ1-1; 7 nucleotides agree with TRBD1. Trimming took 9 bases from V and 0 from J; bases not matched to a gene: 10. CDR3 size: 15 residues. CDR1 is LNHDA and CDR2 is SQIVND in the germline V gene (reference sequence). CDR3: CASVTGARMNTEAFF. In DNA form, the CDR3 reads TGTGCCAGCGTTACAGGGGCCCGCATGAACACTGAAGCTTTCTTT.

On this clonotype: The junction and the germline gene differ at one end; a read error may be behind it. The chain carries TRBV12-3 or TRBV12-4 and TRBJ2-2, with 12 bases fitting TRBD1. This CDR3 spans 18 amino acids. The CDR3 is CTSCPRDRGRLNTGELFF. CDR3 DNA: TGTACCAGCTGTCCCCGGGACAGGGGGCGCCTGAACACCGGGGAGCTGTTTTTT.

The rearrangement links TRBV6-1 to TRBJ1-1; tentatively, D is TRBD1 (6 bases). V gave up 1 base and J gave up 11 bases, with 26 bases separating them. The length of the CDR3 is 17 residues. Germline CDR1 reads MNHNS; CDR2 reads SASEGT. The CDR3 loop reads CASSEGLRDTHLNDAFF. In nucleotides, the CDR3 is TGTGCCAGCAGTGAAGGCCTCCGGGACACTCACTTAAATGATGCTTTCTTT.

This clonotype was seen a handful of times. The gene calls are TRBV7-3 and TRBJ2-1; D is perhaps TRBD2 (6 bases). Germline V lookup: CDR1 SGHTA, CDR2 FQGTGA. Trimming removed 4 bases from V and 6 bases from J, with 16 bases in between. The CDR3 runs 15 residues. CDR3 sequence: CASSSRGTGGNEQFF. CDR3 DNA sequence: TGTGCCAGCAGCTCCCGAGGGACCGGGGGCAATGAGCAGTTCTTC. Complete variable domain (other parts from reference TRBV7-3 and TRBJ2-1): GAGVSQTPSNKVTEKGKYVELRCDPISGHTALYWYRQSLGQGPEFLIYFQGTGAADDSGLPNDRFFAVRPEGSVSTLKIQRTERGDSAVYLCASSSRGTGGNEQFFGPGTRLTVL.